Presented here are 10 T cell receptor beta chains from one specimen sequenced in a study of T cell repertoires in aging, cancer and after chemotherapy. Amplification of TCR beta used genomic DNA extracted from peripheral blood. A mixed TRB-A/B primer pool amplified rearranged TRB by multiplex touch-down PCR. TCRdb passed the multiplex PCR reads through MiXCR, listing each CDR3 protein once. The sample consists of approximately 740 distinct CDR3 sequences, roughly 19% of them appearing once. Sequencing was carried out using blood. Receptors were obtained from a human donor with a blood cancer.

The chain combines TRBV28 with TRBJ2-7; TRBD2 is a possible D gene (5 bases). Trimming removed 4 bases from V and 4 bases from J, with 23 bases in between. The germline V gene encodes CDR1 MDHEN and CDR2 SYDVKM. The CDR3 sequence is 17 residues long. CDR3 loop: CASSSIFEGSVMYEQYF. The CDR3 DNA reads as TGTGCCAGCAGTTCAATTTTTGAGGGTTCGGTCATGTACGAGCAGTACTTC.

By frequency in the sample, this clonotype is medium-sized. This chain uses TRBV7-6 with TRBJ2-2; a possible D gene is TRBD1 (5 bases). The ends were cut back, 2 bases at V and 7 bases at J, with 11 bases in the middle. Germline CDR1 SGHVS, CDR2 FNYEAQ. This CDR3 spans 14 amino acids. DNA for the CDR3: TGTGCCAGCAGCTTACAGGGCGGTGGCGGGGAGCTGTTTTTT. The encoded protein is CASSLQGGGGELFF.

This clonotype qualifies as large (0.1 to 1%). This chain links TRBV27 with TRBJ1-5; the D gene is possibly TRBD1 (6 bases). The CDR3 has 16 residues. Deletions cut 0 bases from V and 2 bases from J, with 11 bases between. Germline V gene lookup returns CDR1 MNHEY and CDR2 SMNVEV (reference sequence). CDR3 amino acids: CASSLSGGGGNQPQHF. The CDR3 DNA follows: TGTGCCAGCAGTTTATCAGGGGGGGGTGGCAATCAGCCCCAGCATTTT.

The chain recombines TRBV10-2 with TRBJ2-7, with D unclear. This CDR3 has 16 residues. Germline CDR1 WSHSY, CDR2 SAAADI. Trimming took 0 bases from V and 3 from J, leaving 15 bases between them. Here the CDR3 reads CASSESDGQGVYEQYF. CDR3 nucleotide sequence: TGCGCCAGCAGTGAGTCGGACGGGCAAGGTGTCTACGAGCAGTACTTC.

By its share, this clonotype is medium-sized. V and J are TRBV6-6 and TRBJ1-1; D gene uncertain. The CDR3 is 14 residues long. Germline assignment: CDR1 MNHNY and CDR2 SVGAGI (reference sequence). Trimming stripped 5 bases from V and 1 base from J, with 11 bases between. In nucleotides, the CDR3 is TGTGCCAGCAGTGCCACCGGGAGGAACACTGAAGCTTTCTTT. This sequence encodes CASSATGRNTEAFF.

Relative to its sample, this clonotype is large. The genes are TRBV19 and TRBJ2-1; possibly TRBD1 or TRBD2 for D (5 bases each). The CDR3 extends over 14 amino acids. With 5 bases removed from V and 9 bases from J, the gap between germline ends came to 17 bases. Looked up from germline, CDR1 is LNHDA and CDR2 is SQIVND (reference sequence). CDR3: CASSLWDRSGEQFF. Written as DNA, the CDR3 is TGTGCCAGTAGTCTCTGGGACCGATCCGGTGAGCAGTTCTTC.

There are a few counts of this clonotype. The genes are TRBV11-2 and TRBJ2-7; no firm D call. The CDR3 contains 11 residues. Trimming cost V 0 bases and J 8 bases, with 5 bases left between them. From germline, CDR1 is SGHAT and CDR2 FQNNGV. The CDR3 bases are TGTGCCAGCAGCTTAGAGAGGAAGCAGTACTTC. Its protein is CASSLERKQYF.

This clonotype is medium-sized within its sample. The CDR3 bases are TGCGCCAGCAGCTTGGGGGTCAGCATGAACACTGAAGCTTTCTTT. This gives the protein CASSLGVSMNTEAFF. V and J are TRBV5-1 and TRBJ1-1; D is uncertain. The CDR3 covers 15 residues. The V gene lost 0 bases and the J gene lost 0 bases, with 9 bases spanning the gap. Germline V gene sequence: CDR1 SGHRS, CDR2 YFSETQ.

By proportion, this clonotype is large. This chain uses TRBV5-4 with TRBJ2-5; 7 bases map to TRBD1. The CDR3 length is 14 residues. J lost 5 bases, V lost 0 bases, and 4 bases had no gene match. CDR1 is SGHNT and CDR2 is YYREEE in the germline V gene (reference sequence). CDR3 protein: CASSLEGGRETQYF. The DNA for the CDR3 is TGTGCCAGCAGCTTGGAAGGGGGCCGGGAGACCCAGTACTTC.

V is TRBV9 and J is TRBJ2-1; TRBD2 matches 10 bases. The V segment lost 0 bases and the J segment 7 bases; nucleotides outside the gene matches: 13. CDR1 and CDR2 from the germline V gene are SGDLS and YYNGEE. This CDR3 comprises 18 residues. CDR3 bases: TGTGCCAGCAGCGTAGACCGGCTACCGGGACTAGCGAATAATGAGCAGTTCTTC. Its translation is CASSVDRLPGLANNEQFF.